This TCR beta chain was retrieved from a study of blood T cell repertoires in COVID-19. TCRdb keeps only in-frame clones here, not all; method: immunoSEQ multiplex PCR. The data contain roughly 280,000 clones, about 89% of them singletons. CDR1 and CDR2 (germline): MNHEY, SMNVEV (reference sequence). There are 15 residues in the CDR3. Trimming took 6 bases from V and 9 from J; bases not matched to a gene: 14. This TCR was recovered from a middle-aged man with active or convalescent COVID-19. The sequencing sample was made of peripheral blood. V gene TRBV27 combines with J gene TRBJ2-3, with 8 bases lining up with TRBD2. The CDR3 reads CASSGLAEGEVTQYF. CDR3 sequence (DNA): TGTGCCAGCAGCGGACTAGCAGAGGGGGAGGTGACGCAGTATTTT.